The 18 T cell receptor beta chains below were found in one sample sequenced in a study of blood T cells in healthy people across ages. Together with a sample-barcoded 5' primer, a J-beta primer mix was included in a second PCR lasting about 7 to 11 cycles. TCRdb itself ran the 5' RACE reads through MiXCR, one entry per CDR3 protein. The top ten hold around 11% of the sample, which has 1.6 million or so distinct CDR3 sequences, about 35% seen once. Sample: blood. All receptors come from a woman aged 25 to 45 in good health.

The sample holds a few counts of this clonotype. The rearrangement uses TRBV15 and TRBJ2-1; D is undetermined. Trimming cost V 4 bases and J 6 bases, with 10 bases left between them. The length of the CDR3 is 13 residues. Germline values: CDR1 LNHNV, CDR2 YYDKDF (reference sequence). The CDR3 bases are TGTGCCACCAGCACCCAGCTTTTCAATGAGCAGTTCTTC. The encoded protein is CATSTQLFNEQFF. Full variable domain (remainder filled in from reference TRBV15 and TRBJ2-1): DAMVIQNPRYQVTQFGKPVTLSCSQTLNHNVMYWYQQKSSQAPKLLFHYYDKDFNNEADTPDNFQSRRPNTSFCFLDIRSPGLGDTAMYLCATSTQLFNEQFFGPGTRLTVL.

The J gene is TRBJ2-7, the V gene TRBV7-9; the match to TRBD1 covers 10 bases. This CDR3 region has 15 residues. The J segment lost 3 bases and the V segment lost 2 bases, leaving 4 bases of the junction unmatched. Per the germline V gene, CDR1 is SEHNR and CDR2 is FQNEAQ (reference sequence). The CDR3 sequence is CASSLTRTGGYEQYF. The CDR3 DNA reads TGTGCCAGCAGCTTAACTCGGACAGGGGGCTACGAGCAGTACTTC.

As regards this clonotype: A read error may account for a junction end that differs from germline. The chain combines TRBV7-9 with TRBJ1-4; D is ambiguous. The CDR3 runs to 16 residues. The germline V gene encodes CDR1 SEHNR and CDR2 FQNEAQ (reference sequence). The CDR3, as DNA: TGTGCCAGCACACGTCCGGGTCGGGCAACTAATGAAAAACGGTTTTTT. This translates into CASTRPGRATNEKRFF.

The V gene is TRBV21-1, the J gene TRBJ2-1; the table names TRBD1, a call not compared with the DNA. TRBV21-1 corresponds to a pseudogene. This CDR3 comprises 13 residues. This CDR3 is CASSKVGWTEQFF. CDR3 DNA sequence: TGTGCCAGCAGCAAAGTAGGGTGGACAGAGCAGTTCTTC.

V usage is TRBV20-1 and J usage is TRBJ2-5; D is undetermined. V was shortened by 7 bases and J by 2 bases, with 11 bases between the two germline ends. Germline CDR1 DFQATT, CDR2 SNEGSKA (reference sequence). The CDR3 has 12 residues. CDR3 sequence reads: CSVLTVQETQYF. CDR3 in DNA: TGCAGTGTATTAACAGTACAAGAGACCCAGTACTTC.

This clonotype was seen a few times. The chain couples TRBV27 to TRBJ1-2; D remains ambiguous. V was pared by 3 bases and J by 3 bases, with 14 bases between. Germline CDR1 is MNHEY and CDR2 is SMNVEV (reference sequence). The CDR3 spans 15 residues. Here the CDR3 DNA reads TGTGCCAGCAGTTTGGCCCCGGGATTGCACTATGGCTACACCTTC. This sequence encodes CASSLAPGLHYGYTF.

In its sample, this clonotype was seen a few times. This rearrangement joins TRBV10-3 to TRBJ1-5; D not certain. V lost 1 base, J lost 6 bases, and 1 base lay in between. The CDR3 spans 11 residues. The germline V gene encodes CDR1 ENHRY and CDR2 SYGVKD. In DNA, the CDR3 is TGTGCCATCAGTGAGTTTCAGCCCCAGCATTTT. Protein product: CAISEFQPQHF.

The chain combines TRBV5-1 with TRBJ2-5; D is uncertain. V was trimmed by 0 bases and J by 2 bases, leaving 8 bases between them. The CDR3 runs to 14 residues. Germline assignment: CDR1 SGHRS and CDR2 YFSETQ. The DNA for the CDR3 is TGCGCCAGCAGCTTGGGTCGGTCACAAGAGACCCAGTACTTC. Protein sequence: CASSLGRSQETQYF.

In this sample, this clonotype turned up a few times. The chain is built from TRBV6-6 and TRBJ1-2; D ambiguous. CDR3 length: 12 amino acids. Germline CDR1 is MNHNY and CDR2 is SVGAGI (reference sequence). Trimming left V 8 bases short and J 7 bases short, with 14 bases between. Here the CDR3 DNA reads TGTGCCAGCTCAGGAGGTTCCGGTGGCTACACCTTC. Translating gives CASSGGSGGYTF.

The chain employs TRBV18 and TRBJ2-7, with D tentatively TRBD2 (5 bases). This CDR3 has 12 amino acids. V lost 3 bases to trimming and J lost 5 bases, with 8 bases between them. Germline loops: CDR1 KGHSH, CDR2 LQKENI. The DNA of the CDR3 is TGTGCCAGCTCACCGGACGGGGACGAGCAGTACTTC. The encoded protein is CASSPDGDEQYF.

As DNA, the CDR3 is TGCAGTGCTAGAACTACCCGACTTCCCACAGATACGCAGTATTTT. It translates to CSARTTRLPTDTQYF. V gene TRBV20-1 combines with J gene TRBJ2-3; D ambiguous. Germline V gene data show CDR1 as DFQATT and CDR2 as SNEGSKA (reference sequence). Trimming shortened V by 2 bases and J by 2 bases, and 14 bases separated the two germline ends. CDR3 length equals 15 residues.

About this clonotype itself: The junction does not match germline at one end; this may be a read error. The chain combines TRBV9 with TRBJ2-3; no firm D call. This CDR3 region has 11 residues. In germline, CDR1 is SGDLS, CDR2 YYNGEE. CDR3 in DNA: TGTGCCCGCAGCGTTGGGGATACGCAGTATTTT. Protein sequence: CARSVGDTQYF. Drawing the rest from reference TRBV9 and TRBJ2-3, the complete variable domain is DSGVTQTPKHLITATGQRVTLRCSPRSGDLSVYWYQQSLDQGLQFLIQYYNGEERAKGNILERFSAQQFPDLHSELNLSSLELGDSALYFCARSVGDTQYFGPGTRLTVL.

The CDR3 sequence: CASRQRGSPSTDTQYF. CDR3 bases: TGCGCCAGCAGGCAGCGGGGGTCACCGAGCACAGATACGCAGTATTTT. The chain carries TRBV5-1 and TRBJ2-3, with TRBD2 matching 8 bases. The CDR3 covers 16 residues. Germline V gene sequence: CDR1 SGHRS, CDR2 YFSETQ. V dropped 5 bases and J dropped 0; count of bases not matched to a gene: 8.

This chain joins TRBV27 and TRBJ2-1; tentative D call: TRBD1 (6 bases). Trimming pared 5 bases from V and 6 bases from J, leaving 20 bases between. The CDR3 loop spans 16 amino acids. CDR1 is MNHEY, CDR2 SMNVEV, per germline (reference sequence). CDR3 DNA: TGTGCCAGCAGTCTTTTACAGGGTTTAGAATTCAATGAGCAGTTCTTC. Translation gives CASSLLQGLEFNEQFF.

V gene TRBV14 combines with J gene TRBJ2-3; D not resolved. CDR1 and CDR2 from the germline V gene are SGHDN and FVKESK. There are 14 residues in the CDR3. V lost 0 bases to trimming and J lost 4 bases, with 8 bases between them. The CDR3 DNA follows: TGTGCCAGCAGCCAAGATGGATGGGCAGATACGCAGTATTTT. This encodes CASSQDGWADTQYF. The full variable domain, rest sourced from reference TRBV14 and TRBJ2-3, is EAGVTQFPSHSVIEKGQTVTLRCDPISGHDNLYWYRRVMGKEIKFLLHFVKESKQDESGMPNNRFLAERTGGTYSTLKVQPAELEDSGVYFCASSQDGWADTQYFGPGTRLTVL.

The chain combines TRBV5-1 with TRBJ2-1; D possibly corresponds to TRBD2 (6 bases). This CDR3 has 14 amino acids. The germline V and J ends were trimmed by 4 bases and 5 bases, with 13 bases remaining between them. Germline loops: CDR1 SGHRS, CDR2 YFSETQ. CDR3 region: CASSNRDFHNEQFF. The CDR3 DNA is TGCGCCAGCAGCAATAGGGACTTCCACAATGAGCAGTTCTTC.

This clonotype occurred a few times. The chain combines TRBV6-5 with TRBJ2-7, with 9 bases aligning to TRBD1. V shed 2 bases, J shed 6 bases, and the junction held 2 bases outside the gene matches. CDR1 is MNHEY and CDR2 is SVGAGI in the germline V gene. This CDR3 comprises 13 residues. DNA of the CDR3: TGTGCCAGCAGTTACGGGACAGGGTTCGAGCAGTACTTC. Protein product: CASSYGTGFEQYF.

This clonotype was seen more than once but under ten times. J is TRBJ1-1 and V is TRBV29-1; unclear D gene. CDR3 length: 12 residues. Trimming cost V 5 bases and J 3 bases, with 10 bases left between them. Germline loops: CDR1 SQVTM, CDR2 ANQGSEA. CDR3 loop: CSVSNEDTEAFF. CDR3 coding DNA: TGCAGCGTTTCCAACGAGGACACTGAAGCTTTCTTT. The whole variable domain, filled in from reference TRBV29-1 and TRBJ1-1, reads SAVISQKPSRDICQRGTSLTIQCQVDSQVTMMFWYRQQPGQSLTLIATANQGSEATYESGFVIDKFPISRPNLTFSTLTVSNMSPEDSSIYLCSVSNEDTEAFFGQGTRLTVV.